This paragraph covers one T cell receptor beta chain sequence. Its recognized antigen is unknown. Within one base of it there is no much larger clone, and no base qualities were kept. This record belongs to a study of somatic mutations in T cells in chronic GVHD (TCRdb year 2020). From the cysteine up to the phenylalanine, the CDR3 has a length of 11 residues. CDR3 DNA is the only sequence kept; it has 33 bases, read in frame from the first base. Trimming takes 10 bases from V and 4 bases from J, and the germline ends sit 11 bases apart. The CDR1 and CDR2 encoded by the germline V gene are MNHNS and SASEGT. Genomic DNA was isolated and then used for the TCRbeta deep sequencing. The immunoSEQ assay, provided as a commercial service, was used for both TCRbeta CDR3 sequencing and the initial data processing. In the authors' own workflow: IMGT was used to annotate V, D, J genes, while reads were demultiplexed, adapter and primer sequences were stripped out, and similar clones were merged through frequency-ratio clustering. TCRdb carries this immuneACCESS record with in-frame sequences only. Its versions omit some clonotypes, under half of them owing to an unresolved V gene in the studies checked, with the rest unexplained. V and J calls and clone size are given by that table; D and trimming were obtained from the DNA. This sample lists about 13,000 clones; around 80% were detected once. The top ten constitute 32% of the sample.

For sorting, staining was done with anti-CD3, anti-CD4, anti-CD8 and a Vbeta20 antibody from the IOTest Beta Mark kit on a FACSAria III, reaching purity above 99%. Peripheral blood was drawn into sodium heparin tubes, and mononuclear cells were separated by Ficoll-Paque PLUS density gradient centrifugation. CD4+ Vbeta20+, CD4+ Vbeta20-, and CD8+ T cell fractions were FACS-sorted before TCRbeta deep sequencing. The chain was built from TRBV6-1 and TRBJ2-7; the D gene is perhaps TRBD1, on 6 matching bases. The sequence came from a male patient between 50 and 60 years old with chronic graft-versus-host disease. After a transplant, certain T cells may trace back to the graft donor. Sequenced input: Vbeta20-negative CD4+ T cells from blood. The sample's cell subset or site, from its label and the paper: CD4+ T cells sorted as TCR Vbeta20 negative by flow cytometry. In nucleotide form, the sequence is TGTGCCACAGGGACACAGTACGAGCAGTACTTC. Protein translation: CATGTQYEQYF.